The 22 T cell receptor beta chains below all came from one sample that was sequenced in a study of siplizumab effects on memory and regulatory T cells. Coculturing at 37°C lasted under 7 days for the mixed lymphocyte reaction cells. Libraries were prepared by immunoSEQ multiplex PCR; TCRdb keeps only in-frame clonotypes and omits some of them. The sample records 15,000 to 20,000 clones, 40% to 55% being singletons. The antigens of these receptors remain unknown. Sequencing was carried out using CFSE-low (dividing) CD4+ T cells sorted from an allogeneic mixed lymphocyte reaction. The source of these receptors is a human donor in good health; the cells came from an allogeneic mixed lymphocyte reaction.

CDR3 in DNA: TGTGCCAGCAGTTTTTGGGCCAACTATGGCTACACCTTC. Amino acids: CASSFWANYGYTF. The chain combines TRBV27 with TRBJ1-2; D uncertain. V was trimmed by 3 bases and J by 2 bases, leaving 7 bases between them. The CDR3 totals 13 residues. Germline lookup yields CDR1 MNHEY and CDR2 SMNVEV (reference sequence).

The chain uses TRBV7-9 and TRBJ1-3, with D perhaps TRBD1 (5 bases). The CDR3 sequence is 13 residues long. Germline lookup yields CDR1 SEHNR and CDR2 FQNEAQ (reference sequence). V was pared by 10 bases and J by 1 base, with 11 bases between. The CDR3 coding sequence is TGTGCCAACAGAAGGGGATCTGGAAACACCATATATTTT. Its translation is CANRRGSGNTIYF.

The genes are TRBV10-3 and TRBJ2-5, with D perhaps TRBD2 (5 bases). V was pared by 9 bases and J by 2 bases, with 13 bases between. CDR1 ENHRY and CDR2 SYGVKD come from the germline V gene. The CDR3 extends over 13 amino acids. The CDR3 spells CAMAESGQETQYF. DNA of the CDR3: TGTGCCATGGCTGAGAGCGGACAAGAGACCCAGTACTTC.

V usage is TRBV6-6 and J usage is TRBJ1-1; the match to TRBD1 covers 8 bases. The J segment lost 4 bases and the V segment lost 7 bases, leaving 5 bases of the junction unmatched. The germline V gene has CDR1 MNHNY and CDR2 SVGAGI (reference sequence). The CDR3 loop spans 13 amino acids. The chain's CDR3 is CASTWTGFTEAFF. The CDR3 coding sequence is TGTGCCAGCACATGGACAGGGTTCACTGAAGCTTTCTTT.

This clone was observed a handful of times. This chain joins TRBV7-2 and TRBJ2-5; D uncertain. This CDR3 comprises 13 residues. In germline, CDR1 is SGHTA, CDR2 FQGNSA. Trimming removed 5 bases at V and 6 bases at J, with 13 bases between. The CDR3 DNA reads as TGTGCCAGCAGCAATACCCTTATCCAGACCCAGTACTTC. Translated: CASSNTLIQTQYF.

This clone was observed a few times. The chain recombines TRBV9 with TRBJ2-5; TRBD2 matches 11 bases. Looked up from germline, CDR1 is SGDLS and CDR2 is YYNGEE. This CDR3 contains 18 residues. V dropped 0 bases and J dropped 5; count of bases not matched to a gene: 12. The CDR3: CASSVVASGGTFGETQYF. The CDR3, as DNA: TGTGCCAGCAGCGTAGTGGCTAGCGGGGGGACCTTCGGGGAGACCCAGTACTTC.

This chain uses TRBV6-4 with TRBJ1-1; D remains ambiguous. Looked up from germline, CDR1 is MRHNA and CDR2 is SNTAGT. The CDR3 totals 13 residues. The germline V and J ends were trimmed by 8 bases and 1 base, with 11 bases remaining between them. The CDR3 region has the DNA TGTGCCAGCCCCCTTGGGAAGAACACTGAAGCTTTCTTT. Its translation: CASPLGKNTEAFF.

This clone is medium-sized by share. CDR3 in DNA: TGTGCCAGCAGCGACTCGACAGGGCACAATGAGCAGTTCTTC. This gives the protein CASSDSTGHNEQFF. The gene calls are TRBV6-5 and TRBJ2-1, with 7 bases lining up with TRBD1. This CDR3 is 14 amino acids long. CDR1 and CDR2 (germline): MNHEY, SVGAGI. Trimming cost V 6 bases and J 5 bases; bases outside gene matches: 7.

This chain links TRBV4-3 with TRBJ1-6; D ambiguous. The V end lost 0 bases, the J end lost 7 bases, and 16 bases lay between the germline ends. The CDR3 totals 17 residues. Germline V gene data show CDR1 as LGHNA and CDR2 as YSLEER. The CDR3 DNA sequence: TGCGCCAGCAGCCAAGAATTGGGTGGAAGTAGGAATTCACCCCTCCACTTT. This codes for CASSQELGGSRNSPLHF.

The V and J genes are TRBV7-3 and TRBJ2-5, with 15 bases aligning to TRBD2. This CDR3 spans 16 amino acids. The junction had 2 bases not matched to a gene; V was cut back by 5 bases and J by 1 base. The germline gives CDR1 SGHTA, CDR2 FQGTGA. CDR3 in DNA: TGTGCCAGCAGCCAGGGACTAGCGGGGGGCCAAGAGACCCAGTACTTC. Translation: CASSQGLAGGQETQYF. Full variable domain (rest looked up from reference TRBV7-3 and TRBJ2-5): GAGVSQTPSNKVTEKGKYVELRCDPISGHTALYWYRQSLGQGPEFLIYFQGTGAADDSGLPNDRFFAVRPEGSVSTLKIQRTERGDSAVYLCASSQGLAGGQETQYFGPGTRLLVL.

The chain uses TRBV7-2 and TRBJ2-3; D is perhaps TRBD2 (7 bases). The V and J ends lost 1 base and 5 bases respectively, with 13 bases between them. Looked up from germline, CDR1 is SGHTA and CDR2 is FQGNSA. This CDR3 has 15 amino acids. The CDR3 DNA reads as TGTGCCAGCAGCTTAGGTTGGGGGGGCGGAGATACGCAGTATTTT. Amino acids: CASSLGWGGGDTQYF.

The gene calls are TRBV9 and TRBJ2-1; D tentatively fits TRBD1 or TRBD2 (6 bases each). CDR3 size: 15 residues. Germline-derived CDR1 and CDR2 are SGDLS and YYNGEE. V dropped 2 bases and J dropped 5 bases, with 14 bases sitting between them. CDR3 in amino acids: CASSVVGGPNNEQFF. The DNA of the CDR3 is TGTGCCAGCAGCGTGGTCGGGGGCCCTAACAATGAGCAGTTCTTC. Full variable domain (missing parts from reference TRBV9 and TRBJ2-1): DSGVTQTPKHLITATGQRVTLRCSPRSGDLSVYWYQQSLDQGLQFLIQYYNGEERAKGNILERFSAQQFPDLHSELNLSSLELGDSALYFCASSVVGGPNNEQFFGPGTRLTVL.

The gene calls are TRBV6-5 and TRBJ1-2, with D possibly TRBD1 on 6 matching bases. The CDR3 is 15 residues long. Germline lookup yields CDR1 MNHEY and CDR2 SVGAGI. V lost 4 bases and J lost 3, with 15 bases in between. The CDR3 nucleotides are TGTGCCAGCAGTTCAACCGGGACAACCCACTATGGCTACACCTTC. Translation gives CASSSTGTTHYGYTF.

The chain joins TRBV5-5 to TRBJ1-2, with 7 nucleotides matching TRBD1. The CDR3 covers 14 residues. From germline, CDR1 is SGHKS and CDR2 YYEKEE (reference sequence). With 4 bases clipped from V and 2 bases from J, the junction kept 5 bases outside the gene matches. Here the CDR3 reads CASSVGQANYGYTF. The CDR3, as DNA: TGTGCCAGCAGCGTAGGACAGGCGAACTATGGCTACACCTTC. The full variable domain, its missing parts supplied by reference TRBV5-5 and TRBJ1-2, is DAGVTQSPTHLIKTRGQQVTLRCSPISGHKSVSWYQQVLGQGPQFIFQYYEKEERGRGNFPDRFSARQFPNYSSELNVNALLLGDSALYLCASSVGQANYGYTFGSGTRLTVV.

CDR3 protein: CACGGGGNAYEQYF. CDR3 DNA: TGTGCATGCGGCGGGGGGGGCAACGCCTACGAGCAGTACTTC. V usage is TRBV10-3 and J usage is TRBJ2-7, with TRBD2 matching 9 bases. The CDR3 has 14 residues. Germline loops: CDR1 ENHRY, CDR2 SYGVKD.

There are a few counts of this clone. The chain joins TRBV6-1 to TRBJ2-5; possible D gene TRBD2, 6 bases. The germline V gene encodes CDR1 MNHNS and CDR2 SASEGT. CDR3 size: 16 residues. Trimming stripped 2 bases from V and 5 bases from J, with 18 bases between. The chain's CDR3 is CASSERTTAGFETQYF. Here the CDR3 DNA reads TGTGCCAGCAGTGAAAGGACTACTGCAGGGTTTGAGACCCAGTACTTC.

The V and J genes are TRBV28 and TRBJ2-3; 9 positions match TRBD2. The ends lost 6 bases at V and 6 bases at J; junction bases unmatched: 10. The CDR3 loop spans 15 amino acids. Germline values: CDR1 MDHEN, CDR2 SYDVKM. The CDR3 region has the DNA TGTGCCAGCAGCCTTATAGCGGGGGCGGGGGATACGCAGTATTTT. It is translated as CASSLIAGAGDTQYF. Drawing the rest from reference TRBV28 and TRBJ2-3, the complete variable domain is DVKVTQSSRYLVKRTGEKVFLECVQDMDHENMFWYRQDPGLGLRLIYFSYDVKMKEKGDIPEGYSVSREKKERFSLILESASTNQTSMYLCASSLIAGAGDTQYFGPGTRLTVL.

The CDR3 spells CASSPPGGYNQPQHF. The CDR3 DNA sequence: TGTGCCAGCTCACCACCCGGGGGATACAATCAGCCCCAGCATTTT. This chain links TRBV18 with TRBJ1-5; weak D call: TRBD1 (5 bases). CDR3 length: 15 amino acids. Trimming shortened V by 0 bases and J by 3 bases, and 9 bases separated the two germline ends. Germline CDR1 and CDR2: KGHSH and LQKENI.

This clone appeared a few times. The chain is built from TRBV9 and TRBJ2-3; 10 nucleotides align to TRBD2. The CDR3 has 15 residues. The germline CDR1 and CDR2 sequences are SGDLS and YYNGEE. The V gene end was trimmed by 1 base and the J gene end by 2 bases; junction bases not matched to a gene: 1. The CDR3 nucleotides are TGTGCCAGCAGCGTAACTAGCGGGGCCACAGATACGCAGTATTTT. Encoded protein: CASSVTSGATDTQYF.

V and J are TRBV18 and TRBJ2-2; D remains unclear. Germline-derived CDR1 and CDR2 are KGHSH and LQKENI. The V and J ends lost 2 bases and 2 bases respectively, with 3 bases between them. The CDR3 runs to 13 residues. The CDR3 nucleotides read TGTGCCAGCTCACCATTTAACACCGGGGAGCTGTTTTTT. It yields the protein CASSPFNTGELFF.

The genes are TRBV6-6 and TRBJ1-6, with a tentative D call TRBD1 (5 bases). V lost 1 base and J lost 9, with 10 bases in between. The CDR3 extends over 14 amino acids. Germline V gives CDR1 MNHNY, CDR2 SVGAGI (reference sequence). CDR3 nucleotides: TGTGCCAGCAGTTACTACAGGAGTACTTCACCCCTCCACTTT. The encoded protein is CASSYYRSTSPLHF.

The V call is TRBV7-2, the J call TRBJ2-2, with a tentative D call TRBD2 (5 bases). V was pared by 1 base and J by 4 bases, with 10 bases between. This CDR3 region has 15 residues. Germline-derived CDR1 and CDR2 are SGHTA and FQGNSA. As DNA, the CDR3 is TGTGCCAGCAGCTTAGTTCTAGCAGGCACCGGGGAGCTGTTTTTT. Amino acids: CASSLVLAGTGELFF.